Each of the 10 T cell receptor beta chains below was sequenced from the same sample in a study of T-cell memory formation after mild COVID-19. TCRdb reprocessed the 5' RACE reads via MiXCR and lists one record per CDR3 protein. Of about 340,000 distinct CDR3 sequences listed, roughly 21% are singletons. Sequencing was carried out using PBMCs or a T cell subset sorted from them (not recorded which). These receptors were obtained from an adult woman who had mild COVID-19 (a few samples of this study predate the infection). Cell type and time point are not known.

This clonotype was observed a few times. The chain employs TRBV20-1 and TRBJ1-1, with D unclear. This CDR3 has 15 amino acids. V lost 4 bases to trimming and J lost 3 bases, with 18 bases between them. Germline CDR1 DFQATT, CDR2 SNEGSKA (reference sequence). CDR3 protein: CSAIPWETMDTEAFF. CDR3 nucleotide sequence: TGCAGTGCTATTCCATGGGAGACAATGGACACTGAAGCTTTCTTT.

V gene TRBV7-2 combines with J gene TRBJ2-5; 10 nucleotides align to TRBD1. The V segment lost 0 bases and the J segment 2 bases; nucleotides outside the gene matches: 6. Germline V gene data show CDR1 as SGHTA and CDR2 as FQGNSA. This CDR3 has 17 amino acids. The CDR3 loop reads CASSLAPGQGSQETQYF. In nucleotides, the CDR3 is TGTGCCAGCAGCTTAGCCCCGGGACAGGGGTCGCAAGAGACCCAGTACTTC.

This chain joins TRBV27 and TRBJ1-1; possible D gene TRBD1, 6 bases. V was trimmed by 5 bases and J by 4 bases, leaving 11 bases between them. Germline V gene sequence: CDR1 MNHEY, CDR2 SMNVEV (reference sequence). The CDR3 length is 13 residues. In nucleotides, the CDR3 is TGTGCCAGCAGTCGGACAGCGAGCACTGAAGCTTTCTTT. Protein sequence: CASSRTASTEAFF.

V and J are TRBV5-1 and TRBJ1-1; D possibly corresponds to TRBD1 (5 bases). Germline V gene lookup returns CDR1 SGHRS and CDR2 YFSETQ. CDR3 size: 15 residues. V gave up 2 bases and J gave up 8 bases, with 19 bases separating them. The CDR3 protein is CASSLRTIGEGEAFF. The CDR3 nucleotides are TGCGCCAGCAGCTTACGGACCATCGGGGAGGGGGAAGCTTTCTTT.

This clonotype was found a few times. The rearrangement joins TRBV7-9 to TRBJ1-1, with no clear D. The CDR3 runs 14 residues. Germline V gives CDR1 SEHNR, CDR2 FQNEAQ (reference sequence). V dropped 1 base and J dropped 1 base, with 7 bases sitting between them. The CDR3, as DNA: TGTGCCAGCAGCTTAGTTTCCACGAACACTGAAGCTTTCTTT. Its protein is CASSLVSTNTEAFF.

This rearrangement joins TRBV18 to TRBJ2-7; 10 bases map to TRBD2. The length of the CDR3 is 16 residues. Germline V CDR1 and CDR2: KGHSH, LQKENI. Losses at the gene ends were 5 bases for V and 3 bases for J; bases not matched to a gene: 10. CDR3 in DNA: TGTGCCAGCTCATCGATCGGACTAGCGGACCTCTACGAGCAGTACTTC. It yields the protein CASSSIGLADLYEQYF.

This rearrangement joins TRBV7-3 to TRBJ2-3; 7 positions match TRBD1. V shed 5 bases and J 6 bases; nucleotides not matched to a gene: 11. The length of the CDR3 is 15 residues. CDR1 and CDR2 (germline): SGHTA, FQGTGA. DNA for the CDR3: TGTGCCAGCAGCCCTCAGACAGGGATCAGGGATACGCAGTATTTT. Translating gives CASSPQTGIRDTQYF.

The chain carries TRBV7-3 and TRBJ1-3, with D perhaps matching TRBD1 (5 bases). The germline CDR1 and CDR2 sequences are SGHTA and FQGTGA. CDR3 length: 15 amino acids. Trimming took 2 bases from V and 0 from J, leaving 8 bases between them. In DNA form, the CDR3 reads TGTGCCAGCAGCTTATCGGGGGGCTCTGGAAACACCATATATTTT. Its protein is CASSLSGGSGNTIYF.

J is TRBJ2-7 and V is TRBV7-9, with TRBD1 identical over 8 bases. V trimming: 5 bases; J trimming: 7 bases; junction bases outside the gene matches: 7. The CDR3 spans 13 residues. Germline V gene data show CDR1 as SEHNR and CDR2 as FQNEAQ (reference sequence). The CDR3 here is CASSPPGGREQYF. CDR3 in DNA: TGTGCCAGCAGCCCGCCAGGGGGCAGGGAGCAGTACTTC.

The chain uses TRBV7-2 and TRBJ2-7; the D is unclear. This CDR3 has 14 amino acids. The V gene lost 4 bases and the J gene lost 2 bases, with 12 bases spanning the gap. The germline V gene has CDR1 SGHTA and CDR2 FQGNSA. CDR3 in amino acids: CASSSNTAAYEQYF. In DNA form, the CDR3 reads TGTGCCAGCAGCTCCAACACTGCGGCCTACGAGCAGTACTTC.